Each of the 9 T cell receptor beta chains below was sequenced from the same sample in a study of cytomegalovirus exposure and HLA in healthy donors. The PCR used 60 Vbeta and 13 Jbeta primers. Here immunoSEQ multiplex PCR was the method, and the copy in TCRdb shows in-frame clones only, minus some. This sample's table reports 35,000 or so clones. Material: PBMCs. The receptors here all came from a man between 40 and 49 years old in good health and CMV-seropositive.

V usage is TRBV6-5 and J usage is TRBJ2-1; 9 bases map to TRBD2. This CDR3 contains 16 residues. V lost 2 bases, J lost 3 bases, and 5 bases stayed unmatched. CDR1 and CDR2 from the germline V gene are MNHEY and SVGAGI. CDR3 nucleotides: TGTGCCAGCAGTTACCTGAGCGGGAGGAGCTACAATGAGCAGTTCTTC. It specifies CASSYLSGRSYNEQFF.

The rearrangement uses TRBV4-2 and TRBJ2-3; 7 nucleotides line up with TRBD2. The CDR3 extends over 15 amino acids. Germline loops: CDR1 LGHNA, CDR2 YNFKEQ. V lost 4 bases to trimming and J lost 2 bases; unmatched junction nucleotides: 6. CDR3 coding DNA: TGTGCCAGCAGCCCCGTGGGGGGGGACACAGATACGCAGTATTTT. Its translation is CASSPVGGDTDTQYF.

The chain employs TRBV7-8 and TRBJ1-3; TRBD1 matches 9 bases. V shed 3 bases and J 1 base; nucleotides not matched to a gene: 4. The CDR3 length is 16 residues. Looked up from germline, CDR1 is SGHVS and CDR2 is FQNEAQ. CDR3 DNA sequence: TGTGCCAGCAGCTTGGGACAGGGAAGATCTGGAAACACCATATATTTT. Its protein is CASSLGQGRSGNTIYF. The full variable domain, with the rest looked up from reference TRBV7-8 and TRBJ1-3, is GAGVSQSPRYKVAKRGQDVALRCDPISGHVSLFWYQQALGQGPEFLTYFQNEAQLDKSGLPSDRFFAERPEGSVSTLKIQRTQQEDSAVYLCASSLGQGRSGNTIYFGEGSWLTVV.

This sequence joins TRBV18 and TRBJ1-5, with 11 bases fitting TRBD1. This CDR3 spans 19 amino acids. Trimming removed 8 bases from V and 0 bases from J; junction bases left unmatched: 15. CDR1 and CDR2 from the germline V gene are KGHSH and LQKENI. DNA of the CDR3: TGTGCCAGCCCTTACTCCGGGACAGGGGGGTTTTATAGCAATCAGCCCCAGCATTTT. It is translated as CASPYSGTGGFYSNQPQHF.

Here the CDR3 reads CASSTSGRQTDTQYF. DNA of the CDR3: TGTGCCAGCAGTACTAGCGGAAGGCAGACAGATACGCAGTATTTT. This sequence joins TRBV25-1 and TRBJ2-3, with 8 bases that match TRBD2. Trimming removed 5 bases from V and 3 bases from J; junction bases left unmatched: 7. The CDR3 runs 15 residues. Germline V gives CDR1 MGHDK, CDR2 SYGVNS.

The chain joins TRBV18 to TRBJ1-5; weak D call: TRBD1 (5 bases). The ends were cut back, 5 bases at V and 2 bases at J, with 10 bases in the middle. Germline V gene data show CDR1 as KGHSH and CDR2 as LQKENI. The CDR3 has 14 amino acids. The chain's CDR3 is CASSGQGGNQPQHF. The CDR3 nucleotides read TGTGCCAGCTCAGGACAAGGAGGCAATCAGCCCCAGCATTTT.

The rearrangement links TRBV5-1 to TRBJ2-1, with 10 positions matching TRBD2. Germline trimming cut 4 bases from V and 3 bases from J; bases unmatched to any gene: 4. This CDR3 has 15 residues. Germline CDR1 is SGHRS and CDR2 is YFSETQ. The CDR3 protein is CASSATSGNYNEQFF. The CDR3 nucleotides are TGCGCCAGCAGCGCCACTAGCGGGAACTACAATGAGCAGTTCTTC.

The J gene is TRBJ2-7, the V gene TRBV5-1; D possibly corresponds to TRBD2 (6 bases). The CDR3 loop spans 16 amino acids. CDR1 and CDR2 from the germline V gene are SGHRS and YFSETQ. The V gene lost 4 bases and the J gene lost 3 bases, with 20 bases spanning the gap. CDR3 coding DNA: TGCGCCAGCAGCCAGTCCCCTACGACAGCGGGCTACGAGCAGTACTTC. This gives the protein CASSQSPTTAGYEQYF.

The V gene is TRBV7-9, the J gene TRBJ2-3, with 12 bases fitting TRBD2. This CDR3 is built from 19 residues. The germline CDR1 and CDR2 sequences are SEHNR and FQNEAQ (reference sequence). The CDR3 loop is CALPLGHTGLAGLTDTQYF. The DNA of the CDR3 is TGTGCTCTTCCCTTGGGGCACACCGGACTAGCGGGACTCACAGATACGCAGTATTTT.